This T cell receptor (beta chain) was recovered during a study of shared clonotypes between healthy human individuals. Study-wide results and caveats: On the whole, naive subsets had larger estimated richness than memory subsets had.

Sequencing was performed with immunoSEQ multiplex PCR; in TCRdb, only in-frame clones are kept and a portion is missing. The table has approximately 2,300,000 clones, less than 95% seen once. All donors qualified as healthy HIV-negative adults and had experienced no recent acute infections or vaccinations. Of note for this clone: Its antigen is not identified.

The V gene end was trimmed by 2 bases and the J gene end by 4 bases; junction bases not matched to a gene: 6. Germline V gene sequence: CDR1 MNHNY, CDR2 SVGAGI (reference sequence). This CDR3 contains 15 residues. This clonotype was sampled from a man aged 18 to 29 in good health. Some clones in this sample may be carry-over from other donors' samples. Sequenced material: naive CD4+ T cells from PBMCs. Noted subset: CD45RA+ positively selected. The chain couples TRBV6-6 to TRBJ1-1, with 8 bases that match TRBD1. DNA for the CDR3: TGTGCCAGCAGTTACGGCGGACAGGGTGCCACTGAAGCTTTCTTT. This codes for CASSYGGQGATEAFF.